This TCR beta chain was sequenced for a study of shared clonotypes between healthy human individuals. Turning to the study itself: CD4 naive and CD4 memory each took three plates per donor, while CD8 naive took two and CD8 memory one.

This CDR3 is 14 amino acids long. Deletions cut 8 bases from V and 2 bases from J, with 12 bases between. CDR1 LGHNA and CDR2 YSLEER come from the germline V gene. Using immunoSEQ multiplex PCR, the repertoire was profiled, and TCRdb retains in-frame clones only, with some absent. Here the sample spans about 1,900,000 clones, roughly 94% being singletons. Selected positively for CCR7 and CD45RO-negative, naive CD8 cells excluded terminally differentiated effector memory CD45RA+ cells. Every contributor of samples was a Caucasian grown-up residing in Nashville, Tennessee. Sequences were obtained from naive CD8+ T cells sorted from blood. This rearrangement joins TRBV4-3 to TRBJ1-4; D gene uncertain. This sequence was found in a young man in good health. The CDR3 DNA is TGCGCCAGCGCGACTTGGGGTACTAATGAAAAACTGTTTTTT. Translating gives CASATWGTNEKLFF.